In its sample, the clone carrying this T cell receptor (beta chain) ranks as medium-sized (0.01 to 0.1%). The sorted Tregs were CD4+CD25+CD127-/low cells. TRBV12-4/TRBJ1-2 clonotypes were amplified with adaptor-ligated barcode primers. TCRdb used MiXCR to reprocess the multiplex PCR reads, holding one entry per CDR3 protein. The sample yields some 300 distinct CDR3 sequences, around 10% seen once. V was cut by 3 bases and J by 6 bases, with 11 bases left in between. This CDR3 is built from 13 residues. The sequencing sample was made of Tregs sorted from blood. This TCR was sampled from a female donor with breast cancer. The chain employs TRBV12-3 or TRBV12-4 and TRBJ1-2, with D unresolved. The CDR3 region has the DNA TGTGCCAGCAGTTTTGGGCAGCTCCATGGCTACACCTTC. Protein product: CASSFGQLHGYTF.